The 24 T cell receptor beta chains below all came from one sample that was sequenced in a study of T cells in Graves' hyperthyroidism and ophthalmopathy. Amplification of TCR beta CDR3 regions was performed using RNA transcripts as template. A first-round RT-PCR of the TCR CDR3 used the HTBI primer set. A single record per CDR3 protein comes from TCRdb applying MiXCR to the multiplex PCR reads. The sample lists over 700,000 distinct CDR3 sequences, approximately 40% seen once, with around 31% in the top ten. The specimen sequenced was blood. The receptor set was obtained from a middle-aged woman with Graves' hyperthyroidism.

The chain combines TRBV7-2 with TRBJ2-7; D is perhaps TRBD1 (5 bases). Germline values: CDR1 SGHTA, CDR2 FQGNSA. V was cut by 1 base and J by 7 bases, with 14 bases left in between. The length of the CDR3 is 14 residues. The CDR3 here is CASSLESGAEEQYF. The CDR3 coding sequence is TGTGCCAGCAGCTTAGAATCTGGGGCAGAAGAGCAGTACTTC. Looking up the rest from reference TRBV7-2 and TRBJ2-7 gives the full variable domain: GAGVSQSPSNKVTEKGKDVELRCDPISGHTALYWYRQSLGQGLEFLIYFQGNSAPDKSGLPSDRFSAERTGGSVSTLTIQRTQQEDSAVYLCASSLESGAEEQYFGPGTRLTVT.

The genes are TRBV2 and TRBJ1-5; 11 nucleotides align to TRBD1. From germline, CDR1 is SNHLY and CDR2 FYNNEI. V was pared by 6 bases and J by 7 bases, with 8 bases of the junction left unmatched. The CDR3 contains 15 residues. For the CDR3, the DNA is TGTGCCAGCAGCCGGGACAGGGGGAGGGAGCAGCCCCAGCATTTT. It yields the protein CASSRDRGREQPQHF.

This clonotype was seen ten or more times. This sequence joins TRBV2 and TRBJ1-2; TRBD1 matches 7 bases. V gave up 7 bases and J gave up 2 bases; unmatched junction bases: 10. This CDR3 region has 15 residues. Germline V lookup: CDR1 SNHLY, CDR2 FYNNEI. The CDR3 loop is CASIINRGSNYGYTF. In DNA form, the CDR3 reads TGTGCCAGCATAATTAACAGGGGATCAAACTATGGCTACACCTTC.

This chain joins TRBV6-6 and TRBJ1-1, with a tentative D call TRBD1 (5 bases). Germline V lookup: CDR1 MNHNY, CDR2 SVGAGI (reference sequence). Deletions cut 8 bases from V and 10 bases from J, with 14 bases between. The CDR3 covers 11 residues. The chain's CDR3 is CASGSGLGAFF. In DNA form, the CDR3 reads TGTGCCAGCGGTTCAGGGTTGGGAGCTTTCTTT.

The table lists this clonotype with a few counts. The rearrangement links TRBV5-1 to TRBJ1-5; 10 positions match TRBD1. The CDR3 is 18 residues long. After removal of 4 bases from V and 3 bases from J, the junction contained 13 bases not matched to a gene. CDR1 is SGHRS, CDR2 YFSETQ, per germline. Written as DNA, the CDR3 is TGCGCCAGCAGCCAATCGGAGACAGGGGGCGAAGACAATCAGCCCCAGCATTTT. It specifies CASSQSETGGEDNQPQHF.

This clonotype was observed many times. The chain links TRBV7-9 to TRBJ1-1, with 8 bases identical to TRBD1. The V and J ends lost 5 bases and 5 bases, in that order; junction bases with no gene match: 10. The length of the CDR3 is 15 residues. Germline CDR1 and CDR2: SEHNR and FQNEAQ (reference sequence). CDR3 DNA sequence: TGTGCCAGCAGCCCGCCGACAGGGGCGGGAACTGAAGCTTTCTTT. Amino acid sequence: CASSPPTGAGTEAFF.

The rearrangement joins TRBV7-2 to TRBJ1-5, with 7 bases aligning to TRBD1. After removal of 6 bases from V and 7 bases from J, the junction contained 9 bases not matched to a gene. This CDR3 spans 14 amino acids. Germline CDR1 reads SGHTA; CDR2 reads FQGNSA. The CDR3 is CASSPRQGRQPQHF. As DNA, the CDR3 is TGTGCCAGCAGTCCCCGACAGGGTAGGCAGCCCCAGCATTTT. Full variable domain (missing parts from reference TRBV7-2 and TRBJ1-5): GAGVSQSPSNKVTEKGKDVELRCDPISGHTALYWYRQSLGQGLEFLIYFQGNSAPDKSGLPSDRFSAERTGGSVSTLTIQRTQQEDSAVYLCASSPRQGRQPQHFGDGTRLSIL.

This clonotype was recorded at least ten times. The rearrangement uses TRBV12-3 or TRBV12-4 and TRBJ1-2, with no clear D. The CDR3 consists of 14 residues. V shed 3 bases and J shed 8 bases, with 16 bases lying between them. The CDR3 coding sequence is TGTGCCAGCAGTTTTGAACCTTCAAGGACGGGCTACACCTTC. This sequence encodes CASSFEPSRTGYTF.

With regard to this clonotype: Since a much larger clone is just one base distant, this may be a read error. V usage is TRBV19 and J usage is TRBJ2-7; D tentatively fits TRBD1 or TRBD2 (5 bases each). From germline, CDR1 is LNHDA and CDR2 SQIVND (reference sequence). The CDR3 totals 16 residues. CDR3 region: CASSIGRADLRGEQHF. DNA for the CDR3: TGTGCCAGTAGTATAGGACGGGCCGACCTAAGGGGAGAGCAGCACTTC.

This clonotype has a count of ten or more. CDR3 protein: CSVVDRVEKLFF. Written as DNA, the CDR3 is TGCAGCGTCGTTGACAGGGTTGAAAAACTGTTTTTT. This rearrangement joins TRBV29-1 to TRBJ1-4, with 7 bases matching TRBD1. V shed 6 bases, J shed 7 bases, and the junction held 5 bases outside the gene matches. CDR1 SQVTM and CDR2 ANQGSEA come from the germline V gene. This CDR3 contains 12 residues.

In this sample, this clonotype turned up a few times. The CDR3 nucleotides are TGTGCCAGTAGTCCTGAGGGGAGGAGCACTGAAGCTTTCTTT. It encodes CASSPEGRSTEAFF. The V gene is TRBV19, the J gene TRBJ1-1; tentative D call: TRBD1 (5 bases). Trimming cost V 5 bases and J 4 bases, with 14 bases left between them. Germline-derived CDR1 and CDR2 are LNHDA and SQIVND (reference sequence). The CDR3 runs to 14 residues.

This clonotype has only a few counts. V gene TRBV10-3 combines with J gene TRBJ1-1, with TRBD1 matching over 8 bases. The CDR3 covers 14 residues. After removal of 10 bases from V and 5 bases from J, the junction contained 12 bases not matched to a gene. Germline V gives CDR1 ENHRY, CDR2 SYGVKD. As DNA, the CDR3 is TGTGCCACCTCGGACAGGGATGGCGAGACTGAAGCTTTCTTT. Protein: CATSDRDGETEAFF.

In its sample, this clonotype was seen many times. The rearrangement links TRBV7-9 to TRBJ1-6; weak D call: TRBD1 (6 bases). This CDR3 comprises 14 residues. V lost 5 bases to trimming and J lost 9 bases, with 14 bases between them. CDR1 and CDR2 (germline): SEHNR, FQNEAQ (reference sequence). The CDR3 DNA follows: TGTGCCAGCAGCCAAACAGGGTTGGCTTCACCCCTCCACTTT. Amino acids: CASSQTGLASPLHF.

Ten or more counts support this clonotype. The gene calls are TRBV20-1 and TRBJ2-2; weak D call: TRBD2 (5 bases). The V end was cut by 5 bases, the J end by 5 bases, with 9 bases between. The CDR3 totals 12 residues. Germline CDR1 and CDR2: DFQATT and SNEGSKA (reference sequence). The CDR3 protein is CSARTATGELFF. Written as DNA, the CDR3 is TGCAGTGCTCGGACTGCGACCGGGGAGCTGTTTTTT.

The V and J genes are TRBV25-1 and TRBJ1-2; 8 bases match TRBD1. Germline V CDR1 and CDR2: MGHDK, SYGVNS. The CDR3 runs 17 residues. The J segment lost 4 bases and the V segment lost 1 base, leaving 11 bases of the junction unmatched. This CDR3 is CASSEFMDRAGTYGYTF. DNA of the CDR3: TGTGCCAGCAGTGAATTCATGGACAGGGCTGGGACCTATGGCTACACCTTC.

At least ten counts were recorded for this clonotype. An end of the junction does not agree with germline; a read error may underlie this. CDR3 residues: CASSLGQAGKDF. CDR3 nucleotide sequence: TGTGCCAGCAGCCTTGGACAGGCTGGAAAAGACTTC. The chain has TRBV14 and TRBJ1-2; 7 bases are shared with TRBD1. Germline V CDR1 and CDR2: SGHDN, FVKESK. This CDR3 has 12 residues.

In this sample, this clonotype turned up a few times. This CDR3 fails to terminate in the conserved phenylalanine or tryptophan, so it likely reflects a read error. The chain has TRBV12-3 or TRBV12-4 and TRBJ2-5, with TRBD1 identical over 9 bases. Trimming at V came to 6 bases and at J to 4 bases, leaving 6 bases not matched to a gene. The CDR3 totals 14 residues. The CDR3 is CASSRDRVGETQYL. In DNA, the CDR3 is TGTGCCAGCAGCCGGGACAGGGTAGGAGAGACCCAGTACCTC.

This clonotype was seen a few times. Its ends do not fully match the called genes, so a read error is possible. The chain joins TRBV10-3 to TRBJ1-2; D uncertain. CDR3 length: 15 residues. From germline, CDR1 is ENHRY and CDR2 SYGVKD. The CDR3: CASSYEIEGFYGYTF. CDR3 bases: TGTGCCAGCAGTTACGAGATCGAGGGATTCTATGGCTACACCTTC.

The chain employs TRBV6-6 and TRBJ1-5; maybe TRBD1 (6 bases). The CDR3 covers 17 residues. The ends were cut back, 7 bases at V and 0 bases at J, with 19 bases in the middle. Per germline, CDR1 MNHNY and CDR2 SVGAGI (reference sequence). The CDR3 sequence: CASTHRDQLYSNQPQHF. CDR3 bases: TGTGCCAGCACGCACAGGGATCAACTATATAGCAATCAGCCCCAGCATTTT.

The chain uses TRBV5-8 and TRBJ1-2, with D hard to call. Germline V gene sequence: CDR1 SGHTS, CDR2 YDEGEE. CDR3 length: 12 amino acids. Deletions cut 2 bases from V and 5 bases from J, with 7 bases between. Written as DNA, the CDR3 is TGTGCCAGCAGCTTCTCCAGATATGGCTACACCTTC. The encoded protein is CASSFSRYGYTF.

There are many counts of this clonotype. V and J are TRBV20-1 and TRBJ2-7; possible D gene TRBD2, 7 bases. Germline CDR1 reads DFQATT; CDR2 reads SNEGSKA (reference sequence). The CDR3 has 13 amino acids. Trimming left V 3 bases short and J 3 bases short, with 12 bases between. The CDR3: CSASGGGHYEQYF. Written as DNA, the CDR3 is TGCAGTGCTAGTGGGGGGGGGCACTACGAGCAGTACTTC.

The chain employs TRBV28 and TRBJ1-4; 7 bases line up with TRBD1. The CDR3 is 13 residues long. The germline CDR1 and CDR2 sequences are MDHEN and SYDVKM. The ends lost 6 bases at V and 6 bases at J; junction bases unmatched: 4. The CDR3 coding sequence is TGTGCCAGCAGGGCAGGGGGAGATGAAAAACTGTTTTTT. Amino acid sequence: CASRAGGDEKLFF.

The sample holds many counts of this clonotype. This chain uses TRBV28 with TRBJ2-7; tentatively, D is TRBD2 (5 bases). The CDR3 extends over 12 amino acids. Per the germline V gene, CDR1 is MDHEN and CDR2 is SYDVKM. The V end was cut by 7 bases, the J end by 3 bases, with 10 bases between. The CDR3 DNA reads TGTGCCAGCAATGAGCGGCACTACGAGCAGTACTTC. Protein product: CASNERHYEQYF.

V gene TRBV28 combines with J gene TRBJ1-5; D call uncertain. V gave up 7 bases and J gave up 7 bases, with 17 bases separating them. The CDR3 loop spans 14 amino acids. Germline V gives CDR1 MDHEN, CDR2 SYDVKM. The CDR3 is CASTLFSGEQPQHF. In DNA, the CDR3 is TGTGCCAGCACCCTTTTCAGTGGAGAGCAGCCCCAGCATTTT.